This T cell receptor beta chain was obtained from a study of blood T cell repertoires in COVID-19. In this sample, this clone turned up a few times. Clones were read by immunoSEQ multiplex PCR, and TCRdb kept only the in-frame ones, dropping some. The sample holds some 260,000 clones; 80% to 90% are singletons and the top ten take around 9.6%. Sequencing was done on a sample of peripheral blood. This TCR was recovered from a woman in her sixties or seventies with COVID-19, enrolled during active disease.

CDR3 sequence (DNA): TGTGCCAGCAGTGAAATTCAGGGCTACACTGAAGCTTTCTTT. Translating it yields CASSEIQGYTEAFF. V is TRBV6-1 and J is TRBJ1-1; a possible D gene is TRBD1 (5 bases). The V and J ends lost 2 bases and 3 bases respectively, with 10 bases between them. CDR3 size: 14 residues. Germline V lookup: CDR1 MNHNS, CDR2 SASEGT.